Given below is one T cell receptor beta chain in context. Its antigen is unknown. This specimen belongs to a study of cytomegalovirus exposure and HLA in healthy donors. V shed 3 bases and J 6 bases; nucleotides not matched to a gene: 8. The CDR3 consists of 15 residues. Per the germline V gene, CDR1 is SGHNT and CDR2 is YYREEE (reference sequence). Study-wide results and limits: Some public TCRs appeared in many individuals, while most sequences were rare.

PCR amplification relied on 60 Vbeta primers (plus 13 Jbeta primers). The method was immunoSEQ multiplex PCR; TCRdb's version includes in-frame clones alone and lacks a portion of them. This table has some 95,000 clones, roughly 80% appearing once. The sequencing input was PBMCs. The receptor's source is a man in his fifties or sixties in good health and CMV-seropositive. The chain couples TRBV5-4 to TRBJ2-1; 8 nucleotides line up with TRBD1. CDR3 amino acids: CASSSDRGTFNEQFF. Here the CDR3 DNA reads TGTGCCAGCAGCTCCGACAGGGGCACTTTCAATGAGCAGTTCTTC. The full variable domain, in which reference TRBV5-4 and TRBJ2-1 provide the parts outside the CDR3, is ETGVTQSPTHLIKTRGQQVTLRCSSQSGHNTVSWYQQALGQGPQFIFQYYREEENGRGNFPPRFSGLQFPNYSSELNVNALELDDSALYLCASSSDRGTFNEQFFGPGTRLTVL.